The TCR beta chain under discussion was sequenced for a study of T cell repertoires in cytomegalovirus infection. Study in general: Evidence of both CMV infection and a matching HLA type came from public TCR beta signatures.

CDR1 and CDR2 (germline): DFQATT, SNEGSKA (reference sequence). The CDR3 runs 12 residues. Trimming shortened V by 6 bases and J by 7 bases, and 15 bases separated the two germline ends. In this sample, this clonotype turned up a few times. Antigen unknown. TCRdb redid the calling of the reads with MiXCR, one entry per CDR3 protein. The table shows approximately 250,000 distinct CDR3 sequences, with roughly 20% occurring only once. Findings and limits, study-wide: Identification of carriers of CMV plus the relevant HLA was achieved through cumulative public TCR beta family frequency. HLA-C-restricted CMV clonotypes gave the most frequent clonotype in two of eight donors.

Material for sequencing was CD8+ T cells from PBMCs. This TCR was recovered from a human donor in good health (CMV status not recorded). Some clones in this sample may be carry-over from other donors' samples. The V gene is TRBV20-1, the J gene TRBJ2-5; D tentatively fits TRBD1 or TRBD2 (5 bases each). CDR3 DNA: TGCAGTGCGACGGGACCCGCGGGGACCCAGTACTTC. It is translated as CSATGPAGTQYF.